This T cell receptor beta chain is from a study of T cell repertoires in cytomegalovirus infection. Study details: The study used recently identified HLA-C-restricted and well-studied HLA-B-restricted CMV epitopes. A matching HLA type, together with CMV infection, was signaled by public TCR beta signatures.

Whole-study findings and limits: CMV-specific TCR beta clonotypes restricted by HLA-C were the ones dominating the ex vivo response. Carriage of CMV together with the relevant HLA was identifiable through cumulative public TCR beta family frequency.

Germline V lookup: CDR1 KGHDR, CDR2 SFDVKD. V was pared by 9 bases and J by 3 bases, with 3 bases of the junction left unmatched. The CDR3 loop spans 13 amino acids. A few counts support this clonotype. Its target is not known. From the reads, TCRdb called clonotypes with MiXCR, one entry per CDR3 protein. This table holds 360,000 or so distinct CDR3 sequences, approximately 35% found once. The sequences come from cultured PBMCs, collected from culture after CMV antigen stimulation. This rearrangement joins TRBV24-1 to TRBJ1-4, with TRBD1 matching over 7 bases. The TCR sequence derives from a human donor in good health (CMV status not recorded). Some clones in this sample may be carry-over from other donors' samples. The CDR3: CATSGTANEKLFF. The CDR3 DNA is TGTGCCACCTCCGGGACAGCTAATGAAAAACTGTTTTTT.